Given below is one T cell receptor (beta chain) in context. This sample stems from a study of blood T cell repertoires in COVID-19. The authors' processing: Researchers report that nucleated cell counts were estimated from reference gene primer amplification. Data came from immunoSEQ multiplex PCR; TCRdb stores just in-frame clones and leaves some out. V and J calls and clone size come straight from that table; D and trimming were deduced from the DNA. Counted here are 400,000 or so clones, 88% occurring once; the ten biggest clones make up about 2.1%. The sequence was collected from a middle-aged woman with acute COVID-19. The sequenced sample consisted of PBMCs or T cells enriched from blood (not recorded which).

CDR3 in DNA: TGTGCCAGCAGTGATGGGGGGGATTCGTCACCCCTCCACTTT. This encodes CASSDGGDSSPLHF. V usage is TRBV2 and J usage is TRBJ1-6, with a possible D match to TRBD1 (5 bases). V was cut by 3 bases and J by 10 bases, with 13 bases left in between. The CDR3 is 14 amino acids. Germline V gene sequence: CDR1 SNHLY, CDR2 FYNNEI. Supplemented by reference TRBV2 and TRBJ1-6, the full variable domain reads EPEVTQTPSHQVTQMGQEVILRCVPISNHLYFYWYRQILGQKVEFLVSFYNNEISEKSEIFDDQFSVERPDGSNFTLKIRSTKLEDSAMYFCASSDGGDSSPLHFGNGTRLTVT.